These 24 T cell receptor beta chains were sequenced from one sample in a study of blood T cell repertoires in COVID-19. Profiling relied on immunoSEQ multiplex PCR, and the TCRdb table lists in-frame clones only, not all of them. The table includes around 100,000 clones, 78% detected once. Sample: peripheral blood. These receptors came from a man aged 60-69 years with active or convalescent COVID-19.

The chain links TRBV6-5 to TRBJ1-5; 11 positions agree with TRBD1. Germline V CDR1 and CDR2: MNHEY, SVGAGI. This CDR3 contains 15 residues. J lost 3 bases, V lost 10 bases, and 8 bases had no gene match. For the CDR3, the DNA is TGTGCCACCAACCCGGACAGGGGGCCCAATCAGCCCCAGCATTTT. Amino acids: CATNPDRGPNQPQHF.

This clone was observed a few times. The chain carries TRBV6-1 and TRBJ1-5; D is unclear. Trimming removed 3 bases from V and 3 bases from J, with 9 bases in between. The CDR3 is 14 amino acids. Germline V gene data show CDR1 as MNHNS and CDR2 as SASEGT. The CDR3 DNA reads TGTGCCAGCAGTGAGGTGGCCTTCAATCAGCCCCAGCATTTT. Amino acid sequence: CASSEVAFNQPQHF.

This chain links TRBV13 with TRBJ2-3; 11 nucleotides line up with TRBD2. The ends lost 5 bases at V and 3 bases at J; junction bases unmatched: 4. The V gene's germline CDR1 is PRHDT and CDR2 FYEKMQ (reference sequence). This CDR3 contains 15 residues. The CDR3: CASSLGTSGTDTQYF. In DNA, the CDR3 is TGTGCCAGCAGCCTGGGGACTAGCGGAACAGATACGCAGTATTTT.

The chain combines TRBV24-1 with TRBJ2-5; 7 nucleotides line up with TRBD1. Germline V lookup: CDR1 KGHDR, CDR2 SFDVKD. The CDR3 contains 14 residues. Germline trimming cut 5 bases from V and 1 base from J; bases unmatched to any gene: 3. CDR3 loop: CATSGQGVQETQYF. The CDR3 nucleotides are TGTGCCACCAGTGGCCAGGGGGTCCAAGAGACCCAGTACTTC.

The CDR3 sequence is CASSPLGEAVRQETQYF. In DNA form, the CDR3 reads TGTGCCAGCAGCCCGCTGGGGGAGGCAGTCAGGCAAGAGACCCAGTACTTC. The chain links TRBV9 to TRBJ2-5, with TRBD2 as a possible D gene (6 bases). V lost 4 bases to trimming and J lost 2 bases, with 21 bases between them. This CDR3 spans 17 amino acids. Germline loops: CDR1 SGDLS, CDR2 YYNGEE.

V usage is TRBV6-5 and J usage is TRBJ2-5; tentative D call: TRBD2 (6 bases). CDR1 and CDR2 (germline): MNHEY, SVGAGI. CDR3 length: 13 residues. Between the trimmed V and J ends, which lost 5 bases and 4 bases, there was a span of 11 bases. CDR3 amino acids: CASSPVEGETQYF. The CDR3 DNA follows: TGTGCCAGCAGTCCGGTGGAGGGAGAGACCCAGTACTTC.

The V call is TRBV19, the J call TRBJ2-5, with D possibly being TRBD1 (6 bases). Between the trimmed V and J ends, which lost 5 bases and 12 bases, there was a span of 16 bases. CDR1 LNHDA and CDR2 SQIVND come from the germline V gene (reference sequence). The CDR3 loop spans 12 amino acids. The CDR3 nucleotides read TGTGCCAGTAGTCCGATTGACAGGCCAAAGTACTTC. Translation: CASSPIDRPKYF.

The gene calls are TRBV19 and TRBJ1-5, with D possibly matching TRBD1 (5 bases). CDR1 is LNHDA, CDR2 SQIVND, per germline (reference sequence). The CDR3 extends over 20 amino acids. The V end lost 0 bases, the J end lost 5 bases, and 26 bases lay between the germline ends. The CDR3 DNA reads as TGTGCCAGTAGTATAGATCCACGACATCGTTGGCAGGGTTACGATCAGCCCCAGCATTTT. It translates to CASSIDPRHRWQGYDQPQHF.

V gene TRBV7-2 combines with J gene TRBJ2-2; TRBD2 is a possible D gene (6 bases). The CDR3 spans 16 residues. The V end lost 1 base, the J end lost 5 bases, and 14 bases lay between the germline ends. Germline CDR1 SGHTA, CDR2 FQGNSA. CDR3 bases: TGTGCCAGCAGCTTAGTTACGGGAGTGGGTACCGGGGAGCTGTTTTTT. The encoded protein is CASSLVTGVGTGELFF.

This clone was counted a few times. The chain recombines TRBV18 with TRBJ1-1, with TRBD1 identical over 7 bases. Germline CDR1 and CDR2: KGHSH and LQKENI. Trimming cost V 3 bases and J 1 base; bases outside gene matches: 5. The CDR3 contains 15 residues. Written as DNA, the CDR3 is TGTGCCAGCTCACCTAAGGGGGCGACGAACACTGAAGCTTTCTTT. It encodes CASSPKGATNTEAFF.

The chain links TRBV21-1 to TRBJ2-2; whether TRBD1, the table's D call, matches the DNA was not checked. TRBV21-1 is marked as a pseudogene. The CDR3 extends over 16 amino acids. CDR3 coding DNA: TGTGCCAGCAACTCCGCGGGGGACAGGGGCCACCGGGGAGCTGTTTTT. Amino acids: CASNSAGDRGHRGAVF.

As regards this clone: Other DNA variants within this sample encode the same CDR3. V and J are TRBV7-9 and TRBJ2-3; D is ambiguous. CDR1 SEHNR and CDR2 FQNEAQ come from the germline V gene (reference sequence). V was cut by 5 bases and J by 0 bases, with 12 bases left in between. The CDR3 is 15 amino acids. The CDR3 loop is CASSPPGISTDTQYF. In nucleotides, the CDR3 is TGTGCCAGCAGCCCCCCAGGAATCAGCACAGATACGCAGTATTTT.

The CDR3 nucleotides are TGTGCCAGCAGCCGACCGACAGGCCCCGATCAGCCCCAGCATTTT. Its protein product is CASSRPTGPDQPQHF. The V call is TRBV14, the J call TRBJ1-5; a possible D gene is TRBD1 (6 bases). Germline CDR1 and CDR2: SGHDN and FVKESK. V dropped 4 bases and J dropped 5 bases, with 15 bases sitting between them. The CDR3 is 15 amino acids.

V is TRBV11-3 and J is TRBJ2-1, with TRBD2 matching over 9 bases. Trimming took 0 bases from V and 9 from J; bases not matched to a gene: 21. The germline V gene encodes CDR1 SGHNT and CDR2 YENEEA. The CDR3 has 20 residues. CDR3 coding DNA: TGTGCCAGCAGCTTAGAGTTGGTCGTATGGGCTAGCGGGAAAATAGGTGAGCAGTTCTTC. It specifies CASSLELVVWASGKIGEQFF.

The CDR3 sequence: CASSPGAGVNSPLHF. Here the CDR3 DNA reads TGTGCCAGCTCACCAGGGGCAGGGGTTAATTCACCCCTCCACTTT. This rearrangement joins TRBV18 to TRBJ1-6; a possible D gene is TRBD1 (6 bases). The CDR3 totals 15 residues. V gave up 2 bases and J gave up 6 bases, with 11 bases separating them. The germline V gene has CDR1 KGHSH and CDR2 LQKENI.

The chain employs TRBV7-2 and TRBJ2-3, with TRBD2 matching 7 bases. This CDR3 region has 12 residues. CDR1 is SGHTA, CDR2 FQGNSA, per germline. V lost 5 bases, J lost 6 bases, and 2 bases stayed unmatched. The CDR3 nucleotides are TGTGCCAGCAGCCTGACTAGCGATACGCAGTATTTT. Its protein is CASSLTSDTQYF.

The chain combines TRBV7-6 with TRBJ2-6, with TRBD1 matching over 12 bases. The germline CDR1 and CDR2 sequences are SGHVS and FNYEAQ. After removal of 4 bases from V and 0 bases from J, the junction contained 4 bases not matched to a gene. CDR3 length: 18 residues. CDR3 sequence reads: CASSSWDRGLSGANVLTF. The CDR3 bases are TGTGCCAGCAGCTCTTGGGACAGGGGGCTCTCTGGGGCCAACGTCCTGACTTTC. Full variable domain (rest looked up from reference TRBV7-6 and TRBJ2-6): GAGVSQSPRYKVTKRGQDVALRCDPISGHVSLYWYRQALGQGPEFLTYFNYEAQQDKSGLPNDRFSAERPEGSISTLTIQRTEQRDSAMYRCASSSWDRGLSGANVLTFGAGSRLTVL.

CDR3 region: CASSLIPTPRSTDTQYF. Here the CDR3 DNA reads TGTGCCAGCAGCTTAATCCCCACCCCCAGAAGCACAGATACGCAGTATTTT. The chain recombines TRBV11-2 with TRBJ2-3; D is undetermined. CDR1 is SGHAT and CDR2 is FQNNGV in the germline V gene. The CDR3 totals 17 residues. Trimming removed 2 bases from V and 0 bases from J, with 15 bases in between.

This chain connects TRBV11-3 to TRBJ2-1, with D maybe TRBD2 (5 bases). The CDR3 has 14 amino acids. Trimming took off 6 bases at V and 8 bases at J, with 17 bases between the two ends. From germline, CDR1 is SGHNT and CDR2 YENEEA. CDR3 coding DNA: TGTGCCAGCAGGCCCCGGGATTATAGGGATGAGCAGTTCTTC. Protein sequence: CASRPRDYRDEQFF.

The rearrangement links TRBV5-4 to TRBJ1-1; perhaps TRBD1 as D (5 bases). The CDR3 is 14 amino acids. Germline V CDR1 and CDR2: SGHNT, YYREEE (reference sequence). Trimming left V 6 bases short and J 4 bases short, with 16 bases between. The CDR3 loop reads CASTILDRATEAFF. The DNA of the CDR3 is TGTGCCAGCACCATTTTAGACAGAGCCACTGAAGCTTTCTTT.

The J gene is TRBJ2-1, the V gene TRBV11-2, with D unclear. Germline values: CDR1 SGHAT, CDR2 FQNNGV. The ends were cut back, 0 bases at V and 4 bases at J, with 4 bases in the middle. This CDR3 spans 13 amino acids. In nucleotides, the CDR3 is TGTGCCAGCAGCTTAGAACTGTACAATGAGCAGTTCTTC. The encoded protein is CASSLELYNEQFF.

The chain joins TRBV6-5 to TRBJ1-1; 7 bases are shared with TRBD1. V dropped 8 bases and J dropped 1; count of bases not matched to a gene: 7. The CDR3 has 14 amino acids. Germline CDR1 reads MNHEY; CDR2 reads SVGAGI. The chain's CDR3 is CASSRGQANTEAFF. The CDR3 nucleotides are TGTGCCAGCTCAAGAGGACAGGCGAACACTGAAGCTTTCTTT.

This chain joins TRBV6-6 and TRBJ1-5, with a possible D match to TRBD1 (5 bases). Looked up from germline, CDR1 is MNHNY and CDR2 is SVGAGI (reference sequence). Deletions cut 10 bases from V and 7 bases from J, with 11 bases between. The CDR3 spans 11 residues. CDR3 bases: TGTGCCATCGGGGGTTCACAGCCCCAGCATTTT. Translated, it gives CAIGGSQPQHF.

DNA for the CDR3: TGTGCCAGCACCGGACAGGGGAACACCGGGGAGCTGTTTTTT. Its protein is CASTGQGNTGELFF. The rearrangement joins TRBV6-5 to TRBJ2-2; 8 positions match TRBD1. Germline V gene sequence: CDR1 MNHEY, CDR2 SVGAGI. This CDR3 spans 14 amino acids. J lost 1 base, V lost 7 bases, and 2 bases had no gene match.